This entry lists 11 T cell receptor beta chains sequenced from one sample in a study of synovial regulatory T cells in juvenile arthritis. Some clones are missing from TCRdb's copy, which holds only in-frame ones; the method was immunoSEQ multiplex PCR. This sample's table reports 7,500 to 10,000 clones. Sequenced: Treg cells from blood. The subset was: remaining (HLA-DR-negative) circulating blood Treg cells. The receptors here all came from a donor younger than 30 with juvenile idiopathic arthritis.

This chain connects TRBV5-4 to TRBJ1-6; TCRdb outputs TRBD1, but without DNA this stays unchecked. The CDR3 has 15 amino acids. Only the protein is on record. Germline CDR1 SGHNT, CDR2 YYREEE (reference sequence). CDR3 protein: CASSAETDYNSPLHF.

The chain joins TRBV29-1 to TRBJ2-2; TCRdb calls TRBD1, which cannot be checked without DNA. Germline V gene lookup returns CDR1 SQVTM and CDR2 ANQGSEA. The CDR3 has 15 residues. The DNA sequence is not available. This CDR3 reads CSGRRQGAATGELFF.

V usage is TRBV18 and J usage is TRBJ1-2. From germline, CDR1 is KGHSH and CDR2 LQKENI. This CDR3 is built from 15 residues. Only the protein sequence is given. This chain's CDR3 is CASSSPLGGVYGYTF.

The chain links TRBV4-2 to TRBJ1-3; as DNA is missing, the TRBD1 call by TCRdb cannot be tested. This CDR3 region has 15 residues. DNA is not recorded here. Germline CDR1 and CDR2: LGHNA and YNFKEQ. The CDR3 reads CASSQENPTRNTIYF.

The chain uses TRBV5-4 and TRBJ1-4; the D gene TCRdb calls, TRBD1, cannot be checked with no DNA. The germline CDR1 and CDR2 sequences are SGHNT and YYREEE (reference sequence). This CDR3 has 14 residues. A DNA sequence was not provided. CDR3 amino acids: CASSPAGYSEKLFF.

The genes are TRBV4-2 and TRBJ2-7; no DNA is available, so the TRBD2 call from TCRdb remains unchecked. The CDR3 is 17 residues long. The coding DNA is unavailable. Germline V gene data show CDR1 as LGHNA and CDR2 as YNFKEQ. CDR3: CASSQDRGRGGFYEQYF.

The genes are TRBV7-6 and TRBJ1-1; the TCRdb D gene call, TRBD1, has no DNA to confirm it. The CDR3 is 15 residues long. This entry has no DNA. Germline values: CDR1 SGHVS, CDR2 FNYEAQ. The CDR3 sequence is CASSFLDSMNTEAFF.

The chain's CDR3 is CASSQTGQGPVYGYTF. The chain links TRBV4-2 to TRBJ1-2; TCRdb reports TRBD1, a call that lacks DNA to check it against. The CDR3 runs to 16 residues. The nucleotide record is missing. CDR1 and CDR2 from the germline V gene are LGHNA and YNFKEQ.

This chain connects TRBV6-1 to TRBJ1-2. Germline V gene lookup returns CDR1 MNHNS and CDR2 SASEGT. The CDR3 runs to 12 residues. This entry has no DNA. CDR3 amino acids: CASMSKDYGYTF.

V usage is TRBV7-9 and J usage is TRBJ1-1. This CDR3 has 11 amino acids. No DNA sequence was recorded. CDR1 and CDR2 from the germline V gene are SEHNR and FQNEAQ (reference sequence). The CDR3 is CASRGGTEAFF.

The chain has TRBV4-3 and TRBJ1-6; there is no DNA to check the TCRdb D call of TRBD1. The CDR3 is 16 residues long. The DNA is unrecorded. Germline V gene sequence: CDR1 LGHNA, CDR2 YSLEER. CDR3 protein: CASSQAQGFWGSPLHF.